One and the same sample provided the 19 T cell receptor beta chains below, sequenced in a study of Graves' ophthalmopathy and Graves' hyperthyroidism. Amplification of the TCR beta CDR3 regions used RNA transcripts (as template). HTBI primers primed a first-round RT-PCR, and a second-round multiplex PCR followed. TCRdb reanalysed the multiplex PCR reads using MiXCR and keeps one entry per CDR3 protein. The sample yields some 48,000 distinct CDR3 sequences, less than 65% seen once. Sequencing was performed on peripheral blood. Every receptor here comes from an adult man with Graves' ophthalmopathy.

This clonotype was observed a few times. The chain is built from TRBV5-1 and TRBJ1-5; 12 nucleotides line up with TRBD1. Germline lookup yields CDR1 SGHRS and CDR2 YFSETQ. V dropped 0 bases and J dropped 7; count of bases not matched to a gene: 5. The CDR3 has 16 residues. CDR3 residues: CASSLDGTGGGQPQHF. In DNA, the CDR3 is TGCGCCAGCAGCTTGGATGGGACAGGGGGCGGGCAGCCCCAGCATTTT.

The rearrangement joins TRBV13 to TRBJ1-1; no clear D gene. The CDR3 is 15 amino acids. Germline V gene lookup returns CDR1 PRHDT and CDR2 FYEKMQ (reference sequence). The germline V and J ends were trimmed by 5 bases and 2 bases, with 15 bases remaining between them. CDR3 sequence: CASSRSVGLNTEAFF. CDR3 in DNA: TGTGCCAGCAGCCGGTCGGTCGGGCTTAACACTGAAGCTTTCTTT.

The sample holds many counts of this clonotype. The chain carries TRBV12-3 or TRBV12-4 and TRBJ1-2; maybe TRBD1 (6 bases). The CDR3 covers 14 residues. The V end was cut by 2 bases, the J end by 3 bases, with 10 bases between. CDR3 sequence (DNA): TGTGCCAGCAGTTTAATGGGGGCAGACTATGGCTACACCTTC. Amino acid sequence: CASSLMGADYGYTF.

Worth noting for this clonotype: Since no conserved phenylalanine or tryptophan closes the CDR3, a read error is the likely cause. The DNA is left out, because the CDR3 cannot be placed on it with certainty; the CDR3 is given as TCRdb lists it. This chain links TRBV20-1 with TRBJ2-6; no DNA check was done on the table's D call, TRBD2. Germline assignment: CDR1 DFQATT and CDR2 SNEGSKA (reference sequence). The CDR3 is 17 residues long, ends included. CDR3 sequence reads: CSARVTSGGSGANVRTC.

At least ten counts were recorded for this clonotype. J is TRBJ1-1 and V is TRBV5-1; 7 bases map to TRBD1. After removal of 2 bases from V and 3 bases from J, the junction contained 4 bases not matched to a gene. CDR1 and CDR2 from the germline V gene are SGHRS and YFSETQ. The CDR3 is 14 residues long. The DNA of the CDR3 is TGCGCCAGCAGCTTTGCCAGGGGGGACACTGAAGCTTTCTTT. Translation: CASSFARGDTEAFF.

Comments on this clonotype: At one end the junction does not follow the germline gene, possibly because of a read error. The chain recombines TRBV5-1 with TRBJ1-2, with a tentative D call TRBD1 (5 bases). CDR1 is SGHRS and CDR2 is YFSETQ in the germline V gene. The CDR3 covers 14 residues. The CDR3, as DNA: TGCGTCAGCAGCCGAAGTCGGGGGAGCTATGGCTACACCTTC. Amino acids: CVSSRSRGSYGYTF.

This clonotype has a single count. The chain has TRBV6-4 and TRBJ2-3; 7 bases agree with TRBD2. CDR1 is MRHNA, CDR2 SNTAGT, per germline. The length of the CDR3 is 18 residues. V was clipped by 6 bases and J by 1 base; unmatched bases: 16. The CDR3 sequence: CASSREGGAGSRTDTQYF. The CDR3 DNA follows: TGTGCCAGCAGCCGCGAGGGAGGAGCGGGATCCCGCACAGATACGCAGTATTTT.

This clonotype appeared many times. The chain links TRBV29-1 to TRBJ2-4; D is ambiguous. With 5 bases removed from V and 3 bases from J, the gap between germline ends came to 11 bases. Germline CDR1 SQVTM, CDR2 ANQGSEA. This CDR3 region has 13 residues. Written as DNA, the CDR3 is TGCAGCGTTTCCGACGGCGGCAAAAACATTCAGTACTTC. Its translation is CSVSDGGKNIQYF. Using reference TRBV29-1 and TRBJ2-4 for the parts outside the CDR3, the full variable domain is SAVISQKPSRDICQRGTSLTIQCQVDSQVTMMFWYRQQPGQSLTLIATANQGSEATYESGFVIDKFPISRPNLTFSTLTVSNMSPEDSSIYLCSVSDGGKNIQYFGAGTRLSVL.

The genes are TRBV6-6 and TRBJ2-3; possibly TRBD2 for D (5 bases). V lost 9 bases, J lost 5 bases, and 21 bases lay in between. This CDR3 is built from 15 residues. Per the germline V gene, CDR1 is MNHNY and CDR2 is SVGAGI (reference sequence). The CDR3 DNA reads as TGTGCCAGGAGTGAAGGCGGGCGGGCGGGAGATACGCAGTATTTT. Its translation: CARSEGGRAGDTQYF.

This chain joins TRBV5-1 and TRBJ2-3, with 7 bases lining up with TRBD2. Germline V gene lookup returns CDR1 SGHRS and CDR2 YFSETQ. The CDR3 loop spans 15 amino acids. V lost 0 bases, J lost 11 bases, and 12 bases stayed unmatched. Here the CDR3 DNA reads TGCGCCAGCAGCTTGGCTAGCGGCCTATACAATGAGCAGTATTTT. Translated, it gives CASSLASGLYNEQYF.

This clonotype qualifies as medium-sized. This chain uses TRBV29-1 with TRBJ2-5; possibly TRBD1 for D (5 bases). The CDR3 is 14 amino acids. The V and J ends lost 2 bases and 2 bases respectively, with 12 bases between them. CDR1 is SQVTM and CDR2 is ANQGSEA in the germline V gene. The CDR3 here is CSVEKTDYQETQYF. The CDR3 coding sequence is TGCAGCGTTGAAAAGACAGATTATCAAGAGACCCAGTACTTC.

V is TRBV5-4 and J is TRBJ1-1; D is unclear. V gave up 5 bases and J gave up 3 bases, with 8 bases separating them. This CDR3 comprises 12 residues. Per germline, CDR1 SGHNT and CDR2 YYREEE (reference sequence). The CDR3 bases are TGTGCCAGCAGTTTTTTACACACTGAAGCTTTCTTT. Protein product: CASSFLHTEAFF.

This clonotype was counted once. The chain's CDR3 is CATSRETAAGPDTQYF. The CDR3 DNA sequence: TGTGCCACCAGCAGAGAAACAGCGGCAGGTCCAGATACGCAGTATTTT. V gene TRBV15 combines with J gene TRBJ2-3; possible D gene TRBD2, 5 bases. The CDR3 covers 16 residues. V lost 0 bases, J lost 4 bases, and 14 bases lay in between. The V gene's germline CDR1 is LNHNV and CDR2 YYDKDF (reference sequence).

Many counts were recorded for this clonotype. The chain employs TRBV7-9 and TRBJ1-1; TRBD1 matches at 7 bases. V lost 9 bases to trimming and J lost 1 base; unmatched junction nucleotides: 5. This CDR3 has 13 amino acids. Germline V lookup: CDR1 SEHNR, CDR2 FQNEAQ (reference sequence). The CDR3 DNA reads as TGTGCCAGTTCAACAGGGGAGAACACTGAAGCTTTCTTT. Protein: CASSTGENTEAFF.

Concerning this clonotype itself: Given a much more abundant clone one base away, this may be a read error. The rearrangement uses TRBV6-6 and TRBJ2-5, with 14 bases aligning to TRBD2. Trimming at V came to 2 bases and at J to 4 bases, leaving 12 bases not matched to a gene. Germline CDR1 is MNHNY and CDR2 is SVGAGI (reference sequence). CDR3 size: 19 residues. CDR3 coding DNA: TGTGCCAGCAGTTACCCGATGGGGGGACTAGCGGGAGTCGGAGAGACCCAGTACTTC. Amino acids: CASSYPMGGLAGVGETQYF.

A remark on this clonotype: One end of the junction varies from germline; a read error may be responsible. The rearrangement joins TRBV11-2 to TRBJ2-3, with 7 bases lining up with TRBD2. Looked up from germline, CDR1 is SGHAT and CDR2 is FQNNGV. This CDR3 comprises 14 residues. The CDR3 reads CTSSLTSGASRQYF. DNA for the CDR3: TGTACCAGCAGCTTAACGAGCGGGGCTTCTAGGCAGTATTTT.

CDR3 DNA: TGTGCCAGTAGTATGTGGACAGGGAGGGATACGCAGTATTTT. Protein product: CASSMWTGRDTQYF. The chain carries TRBV19 and TRBJ2-3, with TRBD1 matching over 8 bases. This CDR3 has 14 amino acids. The V and J ends lost 3 bases and 6 bases, in that order; junction bases with no gene match: 5. Germline lookup yields CDR1 LNHDA and CDR2 SQIVND (reference sequence).

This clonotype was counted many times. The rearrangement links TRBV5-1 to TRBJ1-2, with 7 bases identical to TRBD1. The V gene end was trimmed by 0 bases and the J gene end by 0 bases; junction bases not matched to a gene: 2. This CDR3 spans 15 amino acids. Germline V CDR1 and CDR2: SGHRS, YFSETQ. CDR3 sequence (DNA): TGCGCCAGCAGCTTGGAAGGACAGGCTAACTATGGCTACACCTTC. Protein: CASSLEGQANYGYTF.

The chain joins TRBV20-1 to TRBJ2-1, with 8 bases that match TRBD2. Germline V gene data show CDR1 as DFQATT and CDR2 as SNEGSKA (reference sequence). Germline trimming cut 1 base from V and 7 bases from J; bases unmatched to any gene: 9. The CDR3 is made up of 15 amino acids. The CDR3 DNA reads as TGCAGTGCTAGAGTTTTGAGCGGGAGTACGAATGAGCAGTTCTTC. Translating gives CSARVLSGSTNEQFF.